Listed below are T cell receptor beta chains from one sample, sequenced in a study of control samples from healthy donors and cancer patients. Generated by immunoSEQ multiplex PCR, the TCRdb table keeps only in-frame clones and is missing some. Of roughly 160,000 clones listed, almost 90% are singletons. Sequences were obtained from blood. The receptors originated from a woman aged 30 to 39 in good health. CDR3s include the opening cysteine and the closing phenylalanine or tryptophan. The order of the fields is V gene, clone size, CDR3 protein. Size values are once, few and many counts, or a class for expanded clones, and some rows have none.

>TRBV5-1|-
CASSLFGDYTDTQYF
>TRBV30|few
CAWSVILNEQFF
>TRBV7-2|-
CASSLGQQRGELFF
>TRBV9|once
CASSVVVDTDTQYF
>TRBV27|-
CASSLSRVKGTLHF
>TRBV9|-
CASSVKEDRGSEAFF
>TRBV7-9|-
CASMPGTGEGEQYF
>TRBV12-3/TRBV12-4|-
CASSYYSYEQYF
>TRBV6-5|-
CASRQGLYTEAFF
>TRBV29-1|-
CSVEQGAGYGYTF
>TRBV6-1|once
CASSEWDKNEAFF
>TRBV9|-
CASSVDARGAQYF
>TRBV27|-
CASSLDAGQNQPQHF
>TRBV14|-
CASSQVFGAGEQYF
>TRBV2|-
CASSEGLGVSEQYF
>TRBV9|-
CASSADGNEKLFF
>TRBV27|-
CASMVQITGREAFF
>TRBV19|once
CASSTANVGRFGNTIYF